Listed below are T cell receptor beta chains from one sample, sequenced in a study of shared clonotypes between healthy human individuals. Libraries were prepared by immunoSEQ multiplex PCR; TCRdb keeps only in-frame clonotypes and omits some of them. The sample lists nearly 1,000,000 clones; 76% were seen once. Input material: memory CD4+ T cells sorted from blood. The receptors come from a man between 18 and 29 years old in good health. Each CDR3 is given with its conserved first and last residue. Each record gives: CDR3 length, V gene, J gene, clone size, D gene, CDR3 protein, CDR3 DNA. The D gene is left open where the match is weak. Clone size, where shown, is once, few, many, or a class for clones that have expanded.

16	TRBV15	TRBJ1-5	few	TRBD1	CATSRKRDRDDQPQHF	TGTGCCACCAGCAGAAAACGGGACAGGGATGACCAGCCCCAGCATTTT
13	TRBV7-6	TRBJ1-1	few	NA	CASSLAGNTEAFF	TGTGCCAGCAGCTTAGCAGGGAACACTGAAGCTTTCTTT
15	TRBV11-2	TRBJ1-5	once	NA	CASSLDGRSNQPQHF	TGTGCCAGCAGCTTAGACGGGAGGAGCAATCAGCCCCAGCATTTT
12	TRBV10-3	TRBJ1-2	NA	NA	CAVESTGVGYTF	TGTGCCGTGGAATCGACGGGCGTAGGCTACACCTTC
14	TRBV9	TRBJ2-7	NA	NA	CASSAQGVAYEQYF	TGTGCCAGCAGCGCTCAGGGTGTGGCCTACGAGCAGTACTTC
15	TRBV6-5	TRBJ2-1	NA	NA	CASSYREPSYNEQFF	TGTGCCAGCAGTTACAGGGAACCCTCCTACAATGAGCAGTTCTTC
17	TRBV5-1	TRBJ1-4	once	NA	CASSAETNRGTNEKLFF	TGCGCCAGCAGCGCCGAGACCAACCGGGGGACTAATGAAAAACTGTTTTTT
14	TRBV18	TRBJ1-4	NA	NA	CASSEGATNEKLFF	TGTGCCAGCTCAGAGGGGGCAACTAATGAAAAACTGTTTTTT
11	TRBV30	TRBJ2-2	NA	NA	CARAYTGELFF	TGTGCTCGGGCCTACACCGGGGAGCTGTTTTTT
13	TRBV7-2	TRBJ2-7	NA	TRBD1	CASTSGTVYEQYF	TGTGCCAGCACTTCCGGGACAGTCTACGAGCAGTACTTC
13	TRBV10-2	TRBJ2-7	NA	NA	CASGEGATYEQYF	TGCGCCAGCGGGGAGGGGGCCACTTACGAGCAGTACTTC
13	TRBV9	TRBJ2-1	NA	NA	CASSVTSLNEQFF	TGTGCCAGCAGCGTCACTAGCCTCAATGAGCAGTTCTTC
14	TRBV7-2	TRBJ2-7	NA	TRBD2	CASSPPGTSDEQYF	TGTGCCAGCAGCCCCCCCGGGACTAGCGACGAGCAGTACTTC
16	TRBV4-1	TRBJ2-7	NA	NA	CASSLPGARLSYEQYF	TGCGCCAGCAGCCTCCCGGGCGCGCGGCTATCCTACGAGCAGTACTTC
14	TRBV28	TRBJ1-2	many	NA	CASDPGARQHGYTF	TGTGCCAGCGACCCGGGGGCGAGACAGCATGGCTACACCTTC
17	TRBV7-2	TRBJ2-3	NA	TRBD2	CASSLGFLAGAPMRQYF	TGTGCCAGCAGCTTAGGATTCCTAGCGGGAGCCCCCATGAGACAGTATTTT
14	TRBV30	TRBJ2-7	NA	NA	CAWSHPGRNYEQYF	TGTGCCTGGAGTCACCCGGGACGGAACTACGAGCAGTACTTC
14	TRBV19	TRBJ1-2	NA	NA	CASSLETLHYGYTF	TGTGCCAGTAGTCTTGAGACCTTGCACTATGGCTACACCTTC
13	TRBV29-1	TRBJ1-2	NA	NA	CSVAVAVTYGYTF	TGCAGCGTTGCTGTCGCGGTTACCTATGGCTACACCTTC
15	TRBV6-1	TRBJ1-6	NA	NA	CASSDQGGNNSPLHF	TGTGCCAGCAGTGATCAGGGAGGTAATAATTCACCCCTCCACTTT
15	TRBV2	TRBJ2-6	once	NA	CASSADSSGANVLTF	TGTGCCAGCAGTGCCGACAGCTCTGGGGCCAACGTCCTGACTTTC
14	TRBV11-3	TRBJ2-7	NA	NA	CASSLDPRVGEQYF	TGTGCCAGCAGCTTAGACCCCAGGGTGGGCGAGCAGTACTTC
12	TRBV19	TRBJ1-4	once	TRBD1	CASKTGNEKLFF	TGTGCCAGTAAGACAGGGAATGAAAAACTGTTTTTT
13	TRBV19	TRBJ1-1	NA	NA	CASKAGMNTEAFF	TGTGCCAGTAAGGCAGGGATGAACACTGAAGCTTTCTTT
16	TRBV27	TRBJ1-5	NA	NA	CASSELGGFGNQPQHF	TGTGCCAGCAGTGAATTAGGAGGATTTGGCAATCAGCCCCAGCATTTT
13	TRBV30	TRBJ1-1	NA	NA	CAWSQAVNTEAFF	TGTGCCTGGAGCCAAGCGGTGAACACTGAAGCTTTCTTT
15	TRBV27	TRBJ2-5	NA	TRBD1	CASSSGTGIMETQYF	TGTGCCAGCAGTTCTGGGACAGGGATAATGGAGACCCAGTACTTC
16	TRBV13	TRBJ2-2	once	NA	CASSPRLETRTGELFF	TGTGCCAGCAGCCCACGACTAGAGACGCGCACCGGGGAGCTGTTTTTT
14	TRBV6-6	TRBJ2-2	NA	NA	CASSYSMEPGELFF	TGTGCCAGCAGTTACTCGATGGAACCCGGGGAGCTGTTTTTT
13	TRBV7-9	TRBJ1-1	few	NA	CASSFDSKGEAFF	TGTGCCAGCAGCTTTGACAGTAAAGGTGAAGCTTTCTTT
16	TRBV5-1	TRBJ1-2	NA	NA	CASSLDTGTANYGYTF	TGCGCCAGCAGCTTGGACACTGGGACTGCTAACTATGGCTACACCTTC
15	TRBV5-1	TRBJ2-3	NA	NA	CASSLVDYNTDTQYF	TGCGCCAGCAGCTTGGTCGACTATAACACAGATACGCAGTATTTT
14	TRBV11-2	TRBJ1-2	NA	NA	CASSLDTQGYGYTF	TGTGCCAGCAGCTTAGATACCCAGGGGTATGGCTACACCTTC
13	TRBV30	TRBJ1-3	NA	TRBD1	CAWTRGTGNTIYF	TGTGCCTGGACCAGGGGGACTGGAAACACCATATATTTT
13	TRBV10-2	TRBJ1-4	once	TRBD1	CASMGQLGEKLFF	TGCGCCAGCATGGGACAGCTTGGGGAAAAACTGTTTTTT
14	TRBV27	TRBJ2-7	NA	NA	CASTKWDGSYEQYF	TGTGCCAGCACCAAATGGGACGGATCCTACGAGCAGTACTTC
12	TRBV19	TRBJ2-7	NA	NA	CASSSTLGEQYF	TGTGCCAGTAGTTCCACTTTAGGCGAGCAGTACTTC
15	TRBV18	TRBJ2-7	once	TRBD1	CASSPGGQAAYEQYF	TGTGCCAGCTCACCAGGGGGACAGGCTGCCTACGAGCAGTACTTC
13	TRBV25-1	TRBJ2-2	many	NA	CASERQSTGELFF	TGTGCCAGCGAGAGACAGAGCACCGGGGAGCTGTTTTTT
14	TRBV30	TRBJ2-2	NA	NA	CAWSVARAAGELFF	TGTGCCTGGAGTGTCGCCAGGGCGGCCGGGGAGCTGTTTTTT
15	TRBV21-1	TRBJ2-5	few	NA	CASTLSGQGGETQYF	TGTGCCAGCACCTTGAGTGGTCAGGGAGGAGAGACCCAGTACTTC
15	TRBV7-9	TRBJ2-3	NA	NA	CASSRSGVTTDTQYF	TGTGCCAGCAGCCGTTCAGGGGTCACCACAGATACGCAGTATTTT
17	TRBV5-8	TRBJ2-6	NA	TRBD1	CASSSGQTLSGANVLTF	TGTGCCAGCAGCTCGGGACAGACACTCTCTGGGGCCAACGTCCTGACTTTC
14	TRBV6-5	TRBJ2-3	NA	TRBD1	CASRSGTGLTTQYF	TGTGCCAGCAGGTCCGGGACAGGGTTGACTACGCAGTATTTT